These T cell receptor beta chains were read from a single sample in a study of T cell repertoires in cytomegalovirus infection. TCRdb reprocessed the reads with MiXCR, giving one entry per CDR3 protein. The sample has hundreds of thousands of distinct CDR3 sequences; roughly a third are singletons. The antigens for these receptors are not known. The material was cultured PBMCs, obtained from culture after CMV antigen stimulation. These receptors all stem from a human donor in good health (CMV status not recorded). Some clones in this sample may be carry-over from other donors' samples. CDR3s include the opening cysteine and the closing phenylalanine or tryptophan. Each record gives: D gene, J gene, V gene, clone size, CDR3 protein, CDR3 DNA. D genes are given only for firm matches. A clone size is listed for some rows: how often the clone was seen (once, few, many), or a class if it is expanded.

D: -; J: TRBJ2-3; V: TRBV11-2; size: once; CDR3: CASSLWGGRDTQYF; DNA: TGTGCCAGCAGCTTATGGGGGGGCCGGGATACGCAGTATTTT
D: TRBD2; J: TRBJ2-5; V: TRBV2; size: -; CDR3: CASRRGGALEETQYF; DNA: TGTGCCAGCCGCCGGGGGGGGGCGTTAGAAGAGACCCAGTACTTC
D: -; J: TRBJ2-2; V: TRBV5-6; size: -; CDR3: CASSLETVTGELFF; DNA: TGTGCCAGCAGCTTGGAGACCGTCACCGGGGAGCTGTTTTTT
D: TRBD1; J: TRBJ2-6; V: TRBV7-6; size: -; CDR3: CASSRQTGAGANVLTF; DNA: TGTGCCAGCAGCCGACAGACAGGGGCTGGGGCCAACGTCCTGACTTTC
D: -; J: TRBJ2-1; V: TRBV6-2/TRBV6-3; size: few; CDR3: CASSYRTTGRMGNEQFF; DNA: TGTGCCAGCAGTTACCGAACAACAGGGAGGATGGGCAATGAGCAGTTCTTC
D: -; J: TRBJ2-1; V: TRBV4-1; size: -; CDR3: CASSQYDSNEQFF; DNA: TGCGCCAGCAGCCAATACGACAGCAATGAGCAGTTCTTC
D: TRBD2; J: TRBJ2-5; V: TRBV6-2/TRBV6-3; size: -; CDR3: CASSWGLAGEFKETQYF; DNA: TGTGCCAGCAGTTGGGGACTAGCGGGAGAGTTCAAAGAGACCCAGTACTTC
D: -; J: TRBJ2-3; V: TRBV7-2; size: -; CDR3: CASSLPPPRRDTQYF; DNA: TGTGCCAGCAGCTTACCCCCCCCGCGGAGAGATACGCAGTATTTT
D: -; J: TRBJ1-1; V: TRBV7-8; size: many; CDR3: CASSLLLDRGNTEAFF; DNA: TGTGCCAGCAGCTTATTATTGGACAGAGGAAACACTGAAGCTTTCTTT
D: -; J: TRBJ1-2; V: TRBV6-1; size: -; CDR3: CASSEVAGSYGYTF; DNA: TGTGCCAGCAGTGAAGTAGCGGGAAGCTATGGCTACACCTTC
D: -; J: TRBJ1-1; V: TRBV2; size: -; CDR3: CASSGDKNTEAFF; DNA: TGTGCCAGCAGTGGAGACAAAAACACTGAAGCTTTCTTT
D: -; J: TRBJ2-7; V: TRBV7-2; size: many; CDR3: CASSLHELRVPYEQYF; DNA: TGTGCCAGCAGCTTACACGAACTACGGGTACCATACGAGCAGTACTTC
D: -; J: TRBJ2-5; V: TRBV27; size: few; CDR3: CASSGGRGWQETQYF; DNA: TGTGCCAGCAGTGGGGGACGTGGTTGGCAAGAGACCCAGTACTTC
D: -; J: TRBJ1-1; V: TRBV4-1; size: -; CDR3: CASSQTPGGWNTEAFF; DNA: TGCGCCAGCAGCCAAACCCCGGGGGGCTGGAACACTGAAGCTTTCTTT
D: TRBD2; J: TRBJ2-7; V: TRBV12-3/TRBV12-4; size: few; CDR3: CASSTQTSGTPKYF; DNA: TGTGCCAGCAGCACCCAGACTAGCGGAACCCCTAAGTACTTC
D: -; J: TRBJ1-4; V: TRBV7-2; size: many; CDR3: CASSGGGGEKLFF; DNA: TGTGCCAGCAGCGGGGGGGGCGGTGAAAAACTGTTTTTT
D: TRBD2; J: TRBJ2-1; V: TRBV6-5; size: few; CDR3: CASSRLAGEQFF; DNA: TGTGCCAGCAGTAGACTAGCGGGAGAGCAGTTCTTC
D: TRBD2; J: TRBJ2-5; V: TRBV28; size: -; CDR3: CASTTGGGTQYF; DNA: TGTGCCAGCACCACCGGGGGGGGGACCCAGTACTTC
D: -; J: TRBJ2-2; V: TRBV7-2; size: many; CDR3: CASSLDPYTGELFF; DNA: TGTGCCAGCAGCTTAGACCCTTACACCGGGGAGCTGTTTTTT
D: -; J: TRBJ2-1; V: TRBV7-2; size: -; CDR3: CASSPNVVEGEQFF; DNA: TGTGCCAGCAGCCCGAACGTAGTGGAGGGTGAGCAGTTCTTC
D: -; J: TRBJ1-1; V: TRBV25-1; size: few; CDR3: CASSDPGGGHTEPFF; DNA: TGTGCCAGCAGTGATCCCGGTGGAGGGCACACTGAACCTTTCTTT
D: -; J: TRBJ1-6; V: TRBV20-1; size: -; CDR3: CSATGNYNSPLHF; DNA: TGCAGTGCCACGGGGAACTATAATTCACCCCTCCACTTT
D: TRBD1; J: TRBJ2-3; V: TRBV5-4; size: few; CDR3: CASRLSWDRATDTQYF; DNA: TGTGCCAGCCGCCTAAGTTGGGACAGGGCCACAGATACGCAGTATTTT
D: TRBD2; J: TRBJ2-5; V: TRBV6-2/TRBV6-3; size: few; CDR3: CASSRVGLAGGPRQETQYF; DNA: TGTGCCAGCAGCCGCGTGGGACTAGCGGGAGGGCCGCGACAAGAGACCCAGTACTTC
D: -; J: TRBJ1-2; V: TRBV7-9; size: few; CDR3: CASSMDSYGYTF; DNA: TGTGCCAGCAGCATGGACAGCTATGGCTACACCTTC
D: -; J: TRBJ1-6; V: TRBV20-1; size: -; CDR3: CSATRRSSYNSPLHF; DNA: TGCAGTGCTACCCGACGGAGCTCCTATAATTCACCCCTCCACTTT
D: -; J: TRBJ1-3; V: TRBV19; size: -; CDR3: CASSGRLGSGNTIYF; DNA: TGTGCCAGTAGTGGTCGCCTGGGCTCTGGAAACACCATATATTTT
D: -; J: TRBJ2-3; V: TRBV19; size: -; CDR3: CASSIKQSTDTQYF; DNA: TGTGCCAGTAGTATCAAACAGAGCACAGATACGCAGTATTTT
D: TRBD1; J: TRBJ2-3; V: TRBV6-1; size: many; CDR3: CASSRRRGQGNTDTQYF; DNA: TGTGCCAGCAGCCGACGAAGGGGACAGGGGAACACAGATACGCAGTATTTT
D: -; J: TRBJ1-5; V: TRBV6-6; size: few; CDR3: CASSSGEQPQHF; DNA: TGTGCCAGCAGTTCAGGGGAACAGCCCCAGCATTTT
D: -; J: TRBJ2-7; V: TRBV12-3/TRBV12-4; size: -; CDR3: CASSRGSFGVGDEQYF; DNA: TGTGCCAGCAGTAGGGGGAGTTTCGGGGTTGGGGACGAGCAGTACTTC
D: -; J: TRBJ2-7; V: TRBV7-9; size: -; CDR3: CASSLPQSYEQYF; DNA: TGTGCCAGCAGCTTACCCCAGTCCTACGAGCAGTACTTC
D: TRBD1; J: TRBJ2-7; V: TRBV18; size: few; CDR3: CASSSTGNSYEQYF; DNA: TGTGCCAGTAGCTCGACAGGGAATTCCTACGAGCAGTACTTC
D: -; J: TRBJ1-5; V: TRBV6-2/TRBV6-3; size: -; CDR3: CASSYVINQPQHF; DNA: TGTGCCAGCAGTTACGTCATAAATCAGCCCCAGCATTTT